These T cell receptor beta chains were read from a single sample in a study of patients and donors after allogeneic stem cell transplantation. Each CDR3 protein gets one entry after TCRdb re-called the RT-PCR reads with MiXCR. This sample has about a million distinct CDR3 sequences, with under 20% found just once. The sample comprised blood, either unsorted or a sorted T cell fraction (not recorded which). Source of these receptors: a human donor who was either an allogeneic HSCT recipient or a stem cell or donor lymphocyte infusion donor (not recorded which). It is not recorded whose cells these are; they may come from a transplant donor. Each CDR3 is given with its conserved first and last residue. Each record gives: D gene, J gene, clone size, CDR3 length, V gene, CDR3 DNA, CDR3 protein. The D gene is left open where the match is weak. Clone sizes are given selectively: once, few, many, or a class where the clone is expanded.

d_call: .; j_call: TRBJ1-1; clone_size: .; cdr3_length: 13; v_call: TRBV6-1; cdr3_nt: TGTGCCAGCAATACTGGAGGGAACACTGAAGCTTTCTTT; cdr3_aa: CASNTGGNTEAFF
d_call: .; j_call: TRBJ2-2; clone_size: .; cdr3_length: 13; v_call: TRBV7-3; cdr3_nt: TGTGCCAGCAGCCACCCCTCCACCGGGGAGCTGTTTTTT; cdr3_aa: CASSHPSTGELFF
d_call: .; j_call: TRBJ1-1; clone_size: .; cdr3_length: 15; v_call: TRBV12-3/TRBV12-4; cdr3_nt: TGTGCCAGCAGTTTATTCTGGGGCCGAAGCACTGAAGCTTTCTTT; cdr3_aa: CASSLFWGRSTEAFF
d_call: .; j_call: TRBJ1-2; clone_size: once; cdr3_length: 14; v_call: TRBV11-2; cdr3_nt: TGTGCCAGCAGACCTCCCGGGCAGGGTATTGGCTACACCTTC; cdr3_aa: CASRPPGQGIGYTF
d_call: .; j_call: TRBJ2-1; clone_size: few; cdr3_length: 12; v_call: TRBV20-1; cdr3_nt: TGCAGTGCTACCAGGAGTTACAATGAGCAGTTCTTC; cdr3_aa: CSATRSYNEQFF
d_call: .; j_call: TRBJ1-1; clone_size: .; cdr3_length: 15; v_call: TRBV6-5; cdr3_nt: TGTGCCAGCAGTTACGGTCCCAGGGCGAACACTGAAGCTTTCTTT; cdr3_aa: CASSYGPRANTEAFF
d_call: TRBD1; j_call: TRBJ1-5; clone_size: few; cdr3_length: 11; v_call: TRBV27; cdr3_nt: TGTGCCAGCGGGACAGCTGATCCCCAGCATTTT; cdr3_aa: CASGTADPQHF
d_call: .; j_call: TRBJ1-2; clone_size: .; cdr3_length: 14; v_call: TRBV24-1; cdr3_nt: TGTGCCACCAGTGATTGGAAGGACGCCCATGGCTACACCTTC; cdr3_aa: CATSDWKDAHGYTF
d_call: .; j_call: TRBJ2-7; clone_size: .; cdr3_length: 14; v_call: TRBV9; cdr3_nt: TGTGCCAGCAGCGCCGGGACGGATACCTACGAGCAGTACTTC; cdr3_aa: CASSAGTDTYEQYF
d_call: .; j_call: TRBJ2-5; clone_size: .; cdr3_length: 13; v_call: TRBV5-1; cdr3_nt: TGCGCCAGCAGCTCCAAGGGCCAAGAGACCCAGTACTTC; cdr3_aa: CASSSKGQETQYF
d_call: TRBD1; j_call: TRBJ1-1; clone_size: few; cdr3_length: 13; v_call: TRBV6-2/TRBV6-3; cdr3_nt: TGTGCCAGTACAGGGGGGGCGAGGACTGAAGCTTTCTTT; cdr3_aa: CASTGGARTEAFF
d_call: .; j_call: TRBJ2-1; clone_size: few; cdr3_length: 17; v_call: TRBV7-3; cdr3_nt: TGTGCCAGCAGCCCAATCCCTGTCCCTCGAACCTACAATGAGCAGTTCTTC; cdr3_aa: CASSPIPVPRTYNEQFF
d_call: .; j_call: TRBJ2-3; clone_size: few; cdr3_length: 15; v_call: TRBV20-1; cdr3_nt: TGCAGTGCTAGAGATCCCGGGTTTGACACAGATACGCAGTATTTT; cdr3_aa: CSARDPGFDTDTQYF
d_call: TRBD2; j_call: TRBJ2-1; clone_size: few; cdr3_length: 17; v_call: TRBV3-1; cdr3_nt: TGTGCCAGCAGCCAGCTCAGACTAGCGGGAGTAATCAATGAGCAGTTCTTC; cdr3_aa: CASSQLRLAGVINEQFF
d_call: TRBD2; j_call: TRBJ2-1; clone_size: few; cdr3_length: 15; v_call: TRBV7-9; cdr3_nt: TGTGCCAGCAGCGTACTTAGCGGGGGGGTAAATGAGCAGTTCTTC; cdr3_aa: CASSVLSGGVNEQFF
d_call: .; j_call: TRBJ2-5; clone_size: few; cdr3_length: 15; v_call: TRBV24-1; cdr3_nt: TGTGCCACCAGTGAACCTACAGGGACCGCAGAGACCCAGTACTTC; cdr3_aa: CATSEPTGTAETQYF
d_call: TRBD1; j_call: TRBJ1-3; clone_size: few; cdr3_length: 16; v_call: TRBV4-2; cdr3_nt: TGTGCCAGCAGCCACTCTCAGGGGGCCGGTGAGAACACCATATATTTT; cdr3_aa: CASSHSQGAGENTIYF
d_call: TRBD1; j_call: TRBJ2-5; clone_size: many; cdr3_length: 13; v_call: TRBV29-1; cdr3_nt: TGCAGCGCGACACAGGGGAAGAAGGAGACCCAGTACTTC; cdr3_aa: CSATQGKKETQYF
d_call: TRBD2; j_call: TRBJ2-7; clone_size: .; cdr3_length: 14; v_call: TRBV5-1; cdr3_nt: TGCGCCAGCAGCTTGGACGGGAGGGTTGGCGAGCAGTACTTC; cdr3_aa: CASSLDGRVGEQYF
d_call: TRBD1; j_call: TRBJ2-3; clone_size: few; cdr3_length: 16; v_call: TRBV5-1; cdr3_nt: TGCGCCAGCAGCTTGGGTCGGACAGGCTCCCCGGATACGCAGTATTTT; cdr3_aa: CASSLGRTGSPDTQYF
d_call: .; j_call: TRBJ1-4; clone_size: .; cdr3_length: 18; v_call: TRBV11-2; cdr3_nt: TGTGCCAGCAGCTTAGACCCGGAACAGGGCTGGGATAATGAAAAACTGTTTTTT; cdr3_aa: CASSLDPEQGWDNEKLFF
d_call: TRBD2; j_call: TRBJ2-3; clone_size: few; cdr3_length: 16; v_call: TRBV4-2; cdr3_nt: TGTGCCAGCAGCGGTAGCGGGAGGGCCGAAACAGATACGCAGTATTTT; cdr3_aa: CASSGSGRAETDTQYF
d_call: TRBD1; j_call: TRBJ1-2; clone_size: .; cdr3_length: 15; v_call: TRBV5-1; cdr3_nt: TGCGCCAGCAGCTTGTTGACAGGGAAGGGCTATGGCTACACCTTC; cdr3_aa: CASSLLTGKGYGYTF
d_call: .; j_call: TRBJ1-2; clone_size: .; cdr3_length: 13; v_call: TRBV25-1; cdr3_nt: TGTGCCAGCAGTGATGAACTGCCCTATGGCTACACCTTC; cdr3_aa: CASSDELPYGYTF
d_call: .; j_call: TRBJ1-2; clone_size: .; cdr3_length: 14; v_call: TRBV3-1; cdr3_nt: TGTGCCAGCAGCCAAGTACTAAGGGTTGGTGGCTACACCTTC; cdr3_aa: CASSQVLRVGGYTF
d_call: .; j_call: TRBJ2-1; clone_size: few; cdr3_length: 15; v_call: TRBV20-1; cdr3_nt: TGCAGTGCTAGACGAAGCGGCTTACCCTACAATGAGCAGTTCTTC; cdr3_aa: CSARRSGLPYNEQFF
d_call: TRBD1; j_call: TRBJ2-2; clone_size: few; cdr3_length: 15; v_call: TRBV12-3/TRBV12-4; cdr3_nt: TGTGCCAGCAAAACCGGGACAGGGGGCACCGGGGAGCTGTTTTTT; cdr3_aa: CASKTGTGGTGELFF
d_call: .; j_call: TRBJ1-1; clone_size: .; cdr3_length: 14; v_call: TRBV6-5; cdr3_nt: TGTGCCAGCAGTTACCGGGGGGCACACACTGAAGCTTTCTTT; cdr3_aa: CASSYRGAHTEAFF
d_call: .; j_call: TRBJ1-1; clone_size: .; cdr3_length: 14; v_call: TRBV5-4; cdr3_nt: TGTGCCAGCAGCTTCGTGGATAGGGGCACTGAAGCTTTCTTT; cdr3_aa: CASSFVDRGTEAFF
d_call: TRBD1; j_call: TRBJ2-1; clone_size: .; cdr3_length: 15; v_call: TRBV7-3; cdr3_nt: TGTGCCAGCAGCTTAGACAGGGCTAGGGGCAATGAGCAGTTCTTC; cdr3_aa: CASSLDRARGNEQFF
d_call: .; j_call: TRBJ2-1; clone_size: few; cdr3_length: 17; v_call: TRBV4-2; cdr3_nt: TGTGCCAGCAGCCAAGAGGGGGCGGGAGCGATTGTGAATGAGCAGTTCTTC; cdr3_aa: CASSQEGAGAIVNEQFF
d_call: .; j_call: TRBJ2-1; clone_size: many; cdr3_length: 17; v_call: TRBV5-1; cdr3_nt: TGCGCCAGCAGCCGAAATCGACTTGGGGGGAACTACAATGAGCAGTTCTTC; cdr3_aa: CASSRNRLGGNYNEQFF
d_call: TRBD1; j_call: TRBJ2-1; clone_size: many; cdr3_length: 18; v_call: TRBV20-1; cdr3_nt: TGCAGTGCTAGAGATCTCTTTGCGAACAGGGGGCGTAACGGTGAGCAGTTCTTC; cdr3_aa: CSARDLFANRGRNGEQFF
d_call: .; j_call: TRBJ1-5; clone_size: few; cdr3_length: 17; v_call: TRBV7-8; cdr3_nt: TGTGCCAGCAGCCTCTCCACCTGGGGCCCCGGCAATCAGCCCCAGCATTTT; cdr3_aa: CASSLSTWGPGNQPQHF
d_call: TRBD1; j_call: TRBJ2-7; clone_size: .; cdr3_length: 14; v_call: TRBV20-1; cdr3_nt: TGCAGTGCTAGAGCCCCGGGCAGGGGGCTTGAGCAGTACTTC; cdr3_aa: CSARAPGRGLEQYF
d_call: TRBD1; j_call: TRBJ1-2; clone_size: .; cdr3_length: 15; v_call: TRBV30; cdr3_nt: TGTGCCTGGACCCCGGACAGGGCCAACTCTAGGGGCTACACCTTC; cdr3_aa: CAWTPDRANSRGYTF
d_call: .; j_call: TRBJ1-5; clone_size: few; cdr3_length: 11; v_call: TRBV6-6; cdr3_nt: TGTGCCAGCAGACTCGGTCAGCCCCAGCATTTT; cdr3_aa: CASRLGQPQHF